Following are 25 T cell receptor beta chains from one sample sequenced in a study of cytomegalovirus exposure and HLA in healthy donors. The assay was immunoSEQ multiplex PCR, and TCRdb's table has in-frame clones only and misses some. The data hold about 110,000 clones, with 88% observed a single time. Sequenced input: PBMCs. Receptors originate from a woman under 30 in good health and CMV-seropositive.

The chain carries TRBV2 and TRBJ2-6, with D possibly matching TRBD1 (6 bases). Trimming took 7 bases from V and 2 from J, leaving 15 bases between them. This CDR3 contains 16 residues. Germline V gives CDR1 SNHLY, CDR2 FYNNEI. The CDR3 bases are TGTGCCAGCACAACCTCACAGGGCGCTGGGGCCAACGTCCTGACTTTC. This gives the protein CASTTSQGAGANVLTF.

This clone was recorded only once. This sequence joins TRBV27 and TRBJ1-5; 10 bases agree with TRBD1. Trimming at V came to 3 bases and at J to 4 bases, leaving 6 bases not matched to a gene. The CDR3 runs to 16 residues. CDR1 is MNHEY, CDR2 SMNVEV, per germline (reference sequence). As DNA, the CDR3 is TGTGCCAGCAGTTTCGGGACAGGGGCCCCAAATCAGCCCCAGCATTTT. It encodes CASSFGTGAPNQPQHF.

The gene calls are TRBV2 and TRBJ2-7; TRBD1 matches 9 bases. The junction had 9 bases not matched to a gene; V was cut back by 8 bases and J by 1 base. The CDR3 runs 15 residues. Per the germline V gene, CDR1 is SNHLY and CDR2 is FYNNEI. CDR3: CASVGGQGISYEQYF. CDR3 nucleotides: TGTGCCAGCGTGGGGGGACAGGGCATTTCCTACGAGCAGTACTTC.

This chain connects TRBV7-2 to TRBJ2-2, with 7 bases identical to TRBD1. J gave up 8 bases and V 4 bases, and 7 bases lay outside the gene matches. Germline assignment: CDR1 SGHTA and CDR2 FQGNSA. CDR3 length: 14 amino acids. CDR3 bases: TGTGCCAGCAGCTCGGGACAGAAAGTAGGGGAGCTGTTTTTT. It translates to CASSSGQKVGELFF.

This sequence joins TRBV4-1 and TRBJ2-1, with 11 positions matching TRBD1. J was trimmed by 6 bases and V by 4 bases; bases with no gene match: 5. The CDR3 has 15 amino acids. CDR1 and CDR2 (germline): MGHRA, YSYEKL. This CDR3 reads CASSREGTGGNEQFF. CDR3 coding DNA: TGCGCCAGCAGCCGCGAAGGGACAGGGGGCAATGAGCAGTTCTTC.

The chain combines TRBV28 with TRBJ2-1; TRBD1 is a possible D gene (6 bases). CDR3 length: 14 amino acids. Between the trimmed V and J ends, which lost 6 bases and 2 bases, there was a span of 11 bases. Germline values: CDR1 MDHEN, CDR2 SYDVKM. In DNA form, the CDR3 reads TGTGCCAGCAGGTCGGGACAACCCTACAATGAGCAGTTCTTC. It specifies CASRSGQPYNEQFF.

V is TRBV29-1 and J is TRBJ1-4; D call uncertain. From germline, CDR1 is SQVTM and CDR2 ANQGSEA. Trimming shortened V by 4 bases and J by 4 bases, and 4 bases separated the two germline ends. The CDR3 runs 11 residues. The CDR3 is CSVAGNEKLFF. CDR3 DNA sequence: TGCAGCGTTGCCGGTAATGAAAAACTGTTTTTT.

The V gene is TRBV5-6, the J gene TRBJ1-1; 7 positions agree with TRBD1. This CDR3 contains 15 residues. Germline CDR1 reads SGHDT; CDR2 reads YYEEEE. The V and J ends lost 0 bases and 5 bases, in that order; junction bases with no gene match: 7. The CDR3 is CASSLVRGRSTEAFF. The CDR3 DNA sequence: TGTGCCAGCAGCTTGGTGAGGGGGCGAAGTACTGAAGCTTTCTTT.

The chain carries TRBV2 and TRBJ2-1, with a tentative D call TRBD1 (6 bases). Looked up from germline, CDR1 is SNHLY and CDR2 is FYNNEI. CDR3 length: 15 amino acids. The germline V and J ends were trimmed by 7 bases and 4 bases, with 17 bases remaining between them. CDR3 coding DNA: TGTGCCAGCACGCCTTCGGGACACATATACAATGAGCAGTTCTTC. As protein: CASTPSGHIYNEQFF.

The chain recombines TRBV7-2 with TRBJ1-5; TRBD1 matches 12 bases. With 5 bases clipped from V and 6 bases from J, the junction kept 8 bases outside the gene matches. Germline lookup yields CDR1 SGHTA and CDR2 FQGNSA. The CDR3 totals 16 residues. As DNA, the CDR3 is TGTGCCAGCAGCAACTCCGGGACAGGGGGCGGTCAGCCCCAGCATTTT. Its translation is CASSNSGTGGGQPQHF.

The J gene is TRBJ2-7, the V gene TRBV27, with 12 bases lining up with TRBD2. V shed 8 bases and J 3 bases; nucleotides not matched to a gene: 8. Germline V gene sequence: CDR1 MNHEY, CDR2 SMNVEV (reference sequence). The CDR3 is 15 amino acids. The CDR3 reads CASGRTSGVGYEQYF. The CDR3 nucleotides read TGTGCCAGCGGCCGGACTAGCGGGGTGGGCTACGAGCAGTACTTC.

This sequence joins TRBV11-2 and TRBJ2-1; 11 positions match TRBD1. V shed 5 bases, J shed 10 bases, and the junction held 4 bases outside the gene matches. Germline V gives CDR1 SGHAT, CDR2 FQNNGV. The CDR3 totals 13 residues. The DNA of the CDR3 is TGTGCCAGCAGCGCGGGACAGGGGGGCGAGCAGTTCTTC. Amino acid sequence: CASSAGQGGEQFF.

This rearrangement joins TRBV29-1 to TRBJ2-1; D is uncertain. Germline V gives CDR1 SQVTM, CDR2 ANQGSEA. The CDR3 runs to 13 residues. V was cut by 7 bases and J by 4 bases, with 14 bases left in between. The CDR3 loop is CSAPIQFYNEQFF. The CDR3 region has the DNA TGCAGCGCCCCAATACAGTTTTACAATGAGCAGTTCTTC.

The V and J genes are TRBV9 and TRBJ2-7, with D possibly TRBD2 on 6 matching bases. V was cut by 6 bases and J by 6 bases, with 19 bases left in between. CDR1 SGDLS and CDR2 YYNGEE come from the germline V gene. The CDR3 runs to 14 residues. The CDR3 spells CASNKMEGFSEQYV. CDR3 sequence (DNA): TGTGCCAGCAACAAAATGGAGGGGTTTAGCGAGCAGTACGTC.

This clone was seen once. The rearrangement uses TRBV6-5 and TRBJ1-2; D call uncertain. Trimming took 0 bases from V and 6 from J, leaving 14 bases between them. Germline V gene lookup returns CDR1 MNHEY and CDR2 SVGAGI. The CDR3 has 15 residues. The CDR3: CASSYSFRETHGYTF. The CDR3 DNA sequence: TGTGCCAGCAGTTACTCGTTCCGGGAAACTCATGGCTACACCTTC.

This chain uses TRBV7-6 with TRBJ2-5; 7 nucleotides line up with TRBD2. CDR3 length equals 16 residues. J lost 5 bases, V lost 1 base, and 10 bases had no gene match. Germline loops: CDR1 SGHVS, CDR2 FNYEAQ. For the CDR3, the DNA is TGTGCCAGCAGCTTAGGGACCTGGGGAGGGATGGAGACCCAGTACTTC. Its protein product is CASSLGTWGGMETQYF.

The chain couples TRBV5-6 to TRBJ2-5; D not resolved. Trimming took off 4 bases at V and 5 bases at J, with 12 bases between the two ends. Germline V gene lookup returns CDR1 SGHDT and CDR2 YYEEEE. The CDR3 totals 13 residues. The CDR3 sequence: CASSPAGRETQYF. The CDR3, as DNA: TGTGCCAGCAGCCCGGCAGGCCGGGAGACCCAGTACTTC.

V is TRBV7-2 and J is TRBJ1-4, with a possible D match to TRBD1 (6 bases). The CDR3 length is 15 residues. Trimming left V 0 bases short and J 7 bases short, with 12 bases between. The V gene's germline CDR1 is SGHTA and CDR2 FQGNSA. CDR3: CASSLAGGGGEKLFF. CDR3 bases: TGTGCCAGCAGCTTAGCGGGCGGGGGCGGTGAAAAACTGTTTTTT.

This chain connects TRBV5-6 to TRBJ2-5; 8 bases line up with TRBD1. The germline gives CDR1 SGHDT, CDR2 YYEEEE. With 4 bases clipped from V and 2 bases from J, the junction kept 4 bases outside the gene matches. The length of the CDR3 is 14 residues. CDR3 sequence (DNA): TGTGCCAGCAGCCGACAGGGGAATCAAGAGACCCAGTACTTC. It translates to CASSRQGNQETQYF.

The chain recombines TRBV7-9 with TRBJ2-2; 12 nucleotides agree with TRBD2. The CDR3 is 15 amino acids. Looked up from germline, CDR1 is SEHNR and CDR2 is FQNEAQ (reference sequence). Unmatched junction bases numbered 2, after V lost 3 bases and J lost 6 bases. CDR3 sequence reads: CASSLTSGGAGELFF. CDR3 nucleotides: TGTGCCAGCAGCTTGACTAGCGGGGGAGCCGGGGAGCTGTTTTTT.

The V gene is TRBV6-1, the J gene TRBJ2-1; 11 nucleotides line up with TRBD2. The CDR3 spans 15 residues. Germline assignment: CDR1 MNHNS and CDR2 SASEGT. Unmatched junction bases numbered 1, after V lost 0 bases and J lost 6 bases. In DNA form, the CDR3 reads TGTGCCAGCAGTGAAGCTAGCGGGGGGGCCAATGAGCAGTTCTTC. The encoded protein is CASSEASGGANEQFF.

V usage is TRBV7-2 and J usage is TRBJ1-3; 7 nucleotides agree with TRBD1. The junction had 5 bases not matched to a gene; V was cut back by 1 base and J by 2 bases. Germline V gives CDR1 SGHTA, CDR2 FQGNSA. The CDR3 runs to 16 residues. The chain's CDR3 is CASSLGGTVTGNTIYF. CDR3 in DNA: TGTGCCAGCAGCTTAGGCGGGACAGTAACTGGAAACACCATATATTTT.

The J gene is TRBJ2-4, the V gene TRBV9, with TRBD2 identical over 8 bases. With 4 bases clipped from V and 5 bases from J, the junction kept 5 bases outside the gene matches. The CDR3 has 14 amino acids. The germline gives CDR1 SGDLS, CDR2 YYNGEE. In DNA, the CDR3 is TGTGCCAGCAGCCCCCGGGAGGGGCAAAACATTCAGTACTTC. Translation gives CASSPREGQNIQYF.

The chain uses TRBV9 and TRBJ2-5; 9 bases match TRBD1. The junction had 4 bases not matched to a gene; V was cut back by 0 bases and J by 4 bases. CDR3 length: 15 amino acids. Looked up from germline, CDR1 is SGDLS and CDR2 is YYNGEE. As DNA, the CDR3 is TGTGCCAGCAGCGTAGATGGACAGGGGCGAGAGACCCAGTACTTC. Its protein is CASSVDGQGRETQYF.

This chain uses TRBV19 with TRBJ1-6; 7 nucleotides align to TRBD1. Losses at the gene ends were 6 bases for V and 9 bases for J; bases not matched to a gene: 11. The CDR3 consists of 15 residues. Looked up from germline, CDR1 is LNHDA and CDR2 is SQIVND (reference sequence). The CDR3 DNA reads as TGTGCCAGTAGGCCCGACCGGGACAGCTTTTCACCCCTCCACTTT. Its protein product is CASRPDRDSFSPLHF.